The sequence of this T cell receptor beta chain was determined in a study of T cell responses to AZD1222 COVID-19 vaccine. Profiling relied on immunoSEQ multiplex PCR, and the TCRdb table lists in-frame clones only, not all of them. The table includes roughly 120,000 clones, about 93% detected once. About this clone itself: The antigen remains unidentified.

Study-wide findings and caveats: Only six people who got AZD1222 tested seropositive at baseline.

Germline assignment: CDR1 MNHEY and CDR2 SMNVEV (reference sequence). J gave up 3 bases and V 5 bases, and 3 bases lay outside the gene matches. This CDR3 comprises 13 residues. Sequencing used peripheral blood, obtained on day 0 of AZD1222 vaccination. The receptor comes from an adult in good health. The chain couples TRBV27 to TRBJ1-2, with TRBD1 identical over 7 bases. In nucleotides, the CDR3 is TGTGCCAGCAGTAAAGACAGGGACTATGGCTACACCTTC. It yields the protein CASSKDRDYGYTF.